This T cell receptor (beta chain) came from a study of T cells after posttransplantation cyclophosphamide. The method was immunoSEQ multiplex PCR; TCRdb's version includes in-frame clones alone and lacks a portion of them. The repertoire holds about 7,300 clones, with about 90% as singletons. This clonotype was sampled from a woman between 45 and 65 years old in good health and a related stem cell transplant donor. The sequenced sample was CD4+ T cells sorted from blood.

CDR3 bases: TGTGCCAGCAGCATCGATCTTCGGGGATCTGGAAACACCATATATTTT. Its translation is CASSIDLRGSGNTIYF. The chain links TRBV9 to TRBJ1-3; no clear D gene. Trimming took off 4 bases at V and 1 base at J, with 15 bases between the two ends. The length of the CDR3 is 16 residues. Looked up from germline, CDR1 is SGDLS and CDR2 is YYNGEE.